The present TCR beta chain was sequenced within a study of blood T cell repertoires in COVID-19. Study-level background: Acute and convalescent COVID-19 specimens originated in the United States, Italy and Spain. Sample material is recorded as cDNA or gDNA derived from T cells, B-cell-depleted T cells, or PBMCs.

V shed 4 bases and J shed 4 bases, with 5 bases lying between them. Germline lookup yields CDR1 MDHEN and CDR2 SYDVKM. The CDR3 is 12 residues long. Donors in Cohort 3 counted as recovered after two negative PCRs, clearance, or symptom resolution. Authors' data handling: Reference gene primer amplification gave estimated nucleated cell counts. Profiled with immunoSEQ multiplex PCR; TCRdb holds only in-frame clones, not every one. V and J calls and clone size are copied from that table; D and trimming were computed from the DNA. The table records some 200,000 clones, roughly 87% of them present only once.

The rearrangement joins TRBV28 to TRBJ1-5; D not resolved. The sequencing input was PBMCs or T cells enriched from blood (not recorded which). The receptor was isolated from a woman aged 25 to 39 who had recovered from COVID-19. CDR3 amino acids: CASSSLNQPQHF. CDR3 in DNA: TGTGCCAGCAGTTCCCTAAATCAGCCCCAGCATTTT.